Listed here are 28 T cell receptor beta chains from one sample, sequenced in a study of cytomegalovirus exposure and HLA in healthy donors. It was with 60 Vbeta and 13 Jbeta primers that the PCR ran. Assay used: immunoSEQ multiplex PCR; TCRdb lists only in-frame clones, some missing. The data contain about 210,000 clones, over 60% of them singletons. The source material was PBMCs. These receptors all stem from a male donor in good health and CMV-seronegative.

The J gene is TRBJ2-3, the V gene TRBV5-1; weak D call: TRBD2 (5 bases). V lost 4 bases and J 1 base, leaving 10 bases between the germline ends. The CDR3 is made up of 14 amino acids. The germline CDR1 and CDR2 sequences are SGHRS and YFSETQ. This CDR3 reads CASSPGLRTDTQYF. The CDR3 coding sequence is TGCGCCAGCAGCCCCGGACTTCGCACAGATACGCAGTATTTT.

This chain joins TRBV6-1 and TRBJ2-3; possibly TRBD2 for D (5 bases). The CDR3 runs 16 residues. Per the germline V gene, CDR1 is MNHNS and CDR2 is SASEGT. Trimming took 0 bases from V and 1 from J, leaving 11 bases between them. The CDR3 nucleotides read TGTGCCAGCAGTGAAGCTTTTCTAGCAGGCACAGATACGCAGTATTTT. It translates to CASSEAFLAGTDTQYF.

V is TRBV11-3 and J is TRBJ2-7; 7 nucleotides agree with TRBD1. V was pared by 4 bases and J by 5 bases, with 5 bases of the junction left unmatched. The CDR3 contains 13 residues. Germline CDR1 is SGHNT and CDR2 is YENEEA. The CDR3 spells CASSSGTVDEQYF. The DNA of the CDR3 is TGTGCCAGCAGCTCCGGGACAGTAGACGAGCAGTACTTC.

This chain joins TRBV7-3 and TRBJ2-3, with D possibly being TRBD1 (6 bases). Between the trimmed V and J ends, which lost 5 bases and 3 bases, there was a span of 18 bases. Germline V lookup: CDR1 SGHTA, CDR2 FQGTGA. The CDR3 is 16 amino acids. The CDR3 loop reads CASSPGAGDMTDTQYF. The CDR3 nucleotides are TGTGCCAGCAGCCCTGGGGCAGGGGATATGACAGATACGCAGTATTTT.

This rearrangement joins TRBV29-1 to TRBJ1-1, with a possible D match to TRBD1 (6 bases). Trimming stripped 7 bases from V and 0 bases from J, with 6 bases between. CDR3 length: 11 amino acids. Looked up from germline, CDR1 is SQVTM and CDR2 is ANQGSEA. The CDR3 region has the DNA TGCAGCGGGACAGTGAACACTGAAGCTTTCTTT. Protein product: CSGTVNTEAFF. Complete variable domain (other parts from reference TRBV29-1 and TRBJ1-1): SAVISQKPSRDICQRGTSLTIQCQVDSQVTMMFWYRQQPGQSLTLIATANQGSEATYESGFVIDKFPISRPNLTFSTLTVSNMSPEDSSIYLCSGTVNTEAFFGQGTRLTVV.

DNA for the CDR3: TGTGCCACCGTAAACAGGGGACTCACCGGGGAGCTGTTTTTT. This gives the protein CATVNRGLTGELFF. V usage is TRBV19 and J usage is TRBJ2-2; a weak D match, TRBD1 (7 bases). The CDR3 has 14 residues. Trimming removed 10 bases from V and 4 bases from J, with 16 bases in between. Germline V gives CDR1 LNHDA, CDR2 SQIVND (reference sequence).

The J gene is TRBJ2-5, the V gene TRBV19; the match to TRBD1 covers 7 bases. The germline gives CDR1 LNHDA, CDR2 SQIVND (reference sequence). The V gene end was trimmed by 6 bases and the J gene end by 2 bases; junction bases not matched to a gene: 6. The CDR3 extends over 14 amino acids. The CDR3 DNA follows: TGTGCCAGTAGCCTAAACAGGGGTCAAGAGACCCAGTACTTC. Translating gives CASSLNRGQETQYF.

This clone was seen a handful of times. J is TRBJ2-5 and V is TRBV30; 7 nucleotides match TRBD1. Germline V gene sequence: CDR1 GTSNPN, CDR2 SVGIG (reference sequence). Losses at the gene ends were 3 bases for V and 7 bases for J; bases not matched to a gene: 11. This CDR3 contains 14 residues. CDR3 coding DNA: TGTGCCTGGAGACGACTCGACAGGGAAGGGACCCAGTACTTC. This sequence encodes CAWRRLDREGTQYF.

The chain is built from TRBV7-9 and TRBJ2-7, with TRBD2 as a possible D gene (6 bases). Germline CDR1 and CDR2: SEHNR and FQNEAQ (reference sequence). The CDR3 runs 14 residues. Trimming cost V 1 base and J 2 bases, with 9 bases left between them. CDR3 region: CASSLGSGTYEQYF. The CDR3, as DNA: TGTGCCAGCAGCTTAGGTAGCGGCACCTACGAGCAGTACTTC.

The chain carries TRBV19 and TRBJ1-6; 10 bases are a match to TRBD1. Germline-derived CDR1 and CDR2 are LNHDA and SQIVND (reference sequence). J lost 6 bases, V lost 7 bases, and 6 bases had no gene match. The CDR3 length is 15 residues. CDR3 DNA: TGTGCCAGTAAGAGGGACAGGGGAGTTAATTCACCCCTCCACTTT. Amino acid sequence: CASKRDRGVNSPLHF. Full variable domain (missing parts from reference TRBV19 and TRBJ1-6): DGGITQSPKYLFRKEGQNVTLSCEQNLNHDAMYWYRQDPGQGLRLIYYSQIVNDFQKGDIAEGYSVSREKKESFPLTVTSAQKNPTAFYLCASKRDRGVNSPLHFGNGTRLTVT.

This chain connects TRBV28 to TRBJ1-1, with TRBD1 matching 7 bases. CDR1 MDHEN and CDR2 SYDVKM come from the germline V gene. CDR3 length: 14 amino acids. The ends lost 6 bases at V and 4 bases at J; junction bases unmatched: 8. As DNA, the CDR3 is TGTGCCAGCAGATTCACAGGGGTGGGCACTGAAGCTTTCTTT. Residues: CASRFTGVGTEAFF. Variable domain in full (rest from reference TRBV28 and TRBJ1-1): DVKVTQSSRYLVKRTGEKVFLECVQDMDHENMFWYRQDPGLGLRLIYFSYDVKMKEKGDIPEGYSVSREKKERFSLILESASTNQTSMYLCASRFTGVGTEAFFGQGTRLTVV.

This chain links TRBV4-2 with TRBJ2-1, with TRBD2 matching 8 bases. The CDR3 has 15 amino acids. The ends lost 0 bases at V and 10 bases at J; junction bases unmatched: 8. Per germline, CDR1 LGHNA and CDR2 YNFKEQ. The CDR3 sequence is CASSQEAAGVGEQFF. In DNA form, the CDR3 reads TGTGCCAGCAGCCAAGAAGCAGCGGGGGTGGGAGAGCAGTTCTTC.

The DNA for the CDR3 is TGTGCCAGCAGCTTGGTAGGGGCTGACAATCAGCCCCAGCATTTT. Protein sequence: CASSLVGADNQPQHF. This rearrangement joins TRBV5-5 to TRBJ1-5; maybe TRBD1 (5 bases). Trimming took 0 bases from V and 3 from J, leaving 10 bases between them. This CDR3 contains 15 residues. Per the germline V gene, CDR1 is SGHKS and CDR2 is YYEKEE (reference sequence).

The chain combines TRBV19 with TRBJ1-4, with 7 bases fitting TRBD1. From germline, CDR1 is LNHDA and CDR2 SQIVND (reference sequence). V was clipped by 8 bases and J by 4 bases; unmatched bases: 7. The CDR3 is 14 residues long. CDR3 bases: TGTGCCAGTCTCAGGACAGGAGATAATGAAAAACTGTTTTTT. Translation: CASLRTGDNEKLFF. Drawing the rest from reference TRBV19 and TRBJ1-4, the complete variable domain is DGGITQSPKYLFRKEGQNVTLSCEQNLNHDAMYWYRQDPGQGLRLIYYSQIVNDFQKGDIAEGYSVSREKKESFPLTVTSAQKNPTAFYLCASLRTGDNEKLFFGSGTQLSVL.

The V gene is TRBV19, the J gene TRBJ1-5; 7 bases line up with TRBD1. J lost 1 base, V lost 7 bases, and 4 bases had no gene match. The CDR3 is made up of 14 amino acids. In germline, CDR1 is LNHDA, CDR2 SQIVND (reference sequence). For the CDR3, the DNA is TGTGCCAGTATCAACAGGGGAAGCAATCAGCCCCAGCATTTT. Translated, it gives CASINRGSNQPQHF. The entire variable domain, with the rest obtained from reference TRBV19 and TRBJ1-5, is as follows: DGGITQSPKYLFRKEGQNVTLSCEQNLNHDAMYWYRQDPGQGLRLIYYSQIVNDFQKGDIAEGYSVSREKKESFPLTVTSAQKNPTAFYLCASINRGSNQPQHFGDGTRLSIL.

A note on this clone: Relative to the germline gene, one junction end is altered; a read error may explain this. The rearrangement links TRBV28 to TRBJ2-5, with D perhaps TRBD1 or TRBD2 (6 bases each). The V gene's germline CDR1 is MDHEN and CDR2 SYDVKM. The CDR3 runs 13 residues. The CDR3 bases are TGTGCCAGCAATTTAGGGGGGCAAGAGACCCAGTACTTC. This gives the protein CASNLGGQETQYF.

This chain uses TRBV6-1 with TRBJ2-5; D is perhaps TRBD2 (6 bases). V shed 6 bases and J shed 5 bases, with 13 bases lying between them. This CDR3 comprises 13 residues. Germline CDR1 and CDR2: MNHNS and SASEGT. The CDR3 loop is CASSRWGVETQYF. CDR3 DNA sequence: TGTGCCAGCAGCCGCTGGGGGGTTGAGACCCAGTACTTC.

This clone was recorded once. The CDR3 sequence: CASSLEEGNQPQHF. The CDR3 DNA reads TGTGCCAGCAGCTTAGAGGAGGGCAATCAGCCCCAGCATTTT. The genes are TRBV7-2 and TRBJ1-5; D not certain. The length of the CDR3 is 14 residues. The V end was cut by 1 base, the J end by 2 bases, with 6 bases between. Per germline, CDR1 SGHTA and CDR2 FQGNSA.

The V call is TRBV9, the J call TRBJ2-5, with a tentative D call TRBD2 (6 bases). The CDR3 runs to 13 residues. CDR1 and CDR2 from the germline V gene are SGDLS and YYNGEE. Trimming cost V 4 bases and J 1 base, with 8 bases left between them. CDR3 loop: CASSSGVQETQYF. Here the CDR3 DNA reads TGTGCCAGCAGCTCGGGGGTCCAAGAGACCCAGTACTTC.

The chain is built from TRBV11-3 and TRBJ1-1; no definite D call. The CDR3 is 13 amino acids. CDR1 SGHNT and CDR2 YENEEA come from the germline V gene. V lost 5 bases and J 1 base, leaving 8 bases between the germline ends. CDR3 residues: CASSLRRNTEAFF. In DNA form, the CDR3 reads TGTGCCAGCAGCCTACGAAGGAACACTGAAGCTTTCTTT.

The chain uses TRBV27 and TRBJ2-7; TRBD2 matches 12 bases. Trimming took 3 bases from V and 2 from J; bases not matched to a gene: 2. The CDR3 has 15 amino acids. The germline gives CDR1 MNHEY, CDR2 SMNVEV (reference sequence). The CDR3 nucleotides read TGTGCCAGCAGTTTCGCTAGCGGGGGGGCCTACGAGCAGTACTTC. Translated, it gives CASSFASGGAYEQYF.

CDR3 amino acids: CASSFRGKVGEQYF. For the CDR3, the DNA is TGTGCCAGCAGTTTCAGGGGGAAGGTTGGCGAGCAGTACTTC. The chain uses TRBV27 and TRBJ2-7, with 7 positions matching TRBD1. The CDR3 consists of 14 residues. J gave up 6 bases and V 3 bases, and 8 bases lay outside the gene matches. Looked up from germline, CDR1 is MNHEY and CDR2 is SMNVEV (reference sequence).

The J gene is TRBJ2-3, the V gene TRBV7-6, with 8 bases aligning to TRBD2. The CDR3 extends over 15 amino acids. The V gene's germline CDR1 is SGHVS and CDR2 FNYEAQ. V lost 3 bases, J lost 3 bases, and 5 bases stayed unmatched. CDR3: CASSFGGGGTDTQYF. The CDR3 DNA follows: TGTGCCAGCAGCTTCGGGGGGGGTGGGACAGATACGCAGTATTTT.

This clone was recorded only once. The genes are TRBV27 and TRBJ2-5, with 8 nucleotides matching TRBD2. Trimming removed 3 bases from V and 5 bases from J; junction bases left unmatched: 8. The length of the CDR3 is 15 residues. Germline-derived CDR1 and CDR2 are MNHEY and SMNVEV (reference sequence). The CDR3 DNA follows: TGTGCCAGCAGTTTGCGAACGGGGGGGCTGGAGACCCAGTACTTC. This encodes CASSLRTGGLETQYF.

This chain connects TRBV11-2 to TRBJ1-1; D is undetermined. CDR3 length: 12 amino acids. The germline V and J ends were trimmed by 3 bases and 6 bases, with 8 bases remaining between them. Per germline, CDR1 SGHAT and CDR2 FQNNGV. The CDR3 here is CASSFTGSEAFF. Here the CDR3 DNA reads TGTGCCAGCAGCTTTACGGGGTCTGAAGCTTTCTTT.

This chain uses TRBV6-5 with TRBJ1-5; TRBD1 might be the D (5 bases). The V end lost 3 bases, the J end lost 5 bases, and 11 bases lay between the germline ends. In germline, CDR1 is MNHEY, CDR2 SVGAGI. The CDR3 is 14 residues long. The CDR3 sequence is CASSYGRDDQPQHF. DNA of the CDR3: TGTGCCAGCAGTTATGGCAGGGATGATCAGCCCCAGCATTTT.

V is TRBV18 and J is TRBJ1-3; TRBD1 matches at 8 bases. Germline V gene sequence: CDR1 KGHSH, CDR2 LQKENI. J was trimmed by 6 bases and V by 6 bases; bases with no gene match: 7. The CDR3 is 14 residues long. CDR3 DNA: TGTGCCAGCTCCAGAGGACAGGGCGTAAACACCATATATTTT. This encodes CASSRGQGVNTIYF.

The V call is TRBV28, the J call TRBJ1-4; D gene uncertain. Deletions cut 2 bases from V and 4 bases from J, with 5 bases between. Germline-derived CDR1 and CDR2 are MDHEN and SYDVKM. The CDR3 consists of 13 residues. CDR3 in amino acids: CASSLPFNEKLFF. The CDR3 region has the DNA TGTGCCAGCAGTTTACCATTTAATGAAAAACTGTTTTTT.